This T cell receptor beta chain was found in a study of T cell changes during pregnancy in multiple sclerosis. Germline loops: CDR1 MDHEN, CDR2 SYDVKM. V was pared by 3 bases and J by 5 bases, with 22 bases of the junction left unmatched. This CDR3 has 20 amino acids. TCRdb's table, derived via immunoSEQ multiplex PCR, lists solely in-frame clones and lacks some. This table has 100,000 or so clones, 91% appearing once. The TCR sequence derives from a female donor with multiple sclerosis, enrolled in a pregnancy study. V usage is TRBV28 and J usage is TRBJ2-5; 9 nucleotides match TRBD2. Sequences were derived from peripheral blood, sampled in the second trimester of pregnancy. CDR3 bases: TGTGCCAGCAGTTTTAACTCCGCCGAGGCGGGAGGGTCAGGGTCGGAGACCCAGTACTTC. Its translation is CASSFNSAEAGGSGSETQYF.